This T cell receptor (beta chain) was sequenced for a study of CD8+ T cells in alopecia areata. Treatment denoted: oral pan-JAK inhibitor, 5-10 mg twice daily. The count of this clone is one. Its specificity is not known. This same CDR3 is encoded by further DNA sequences in the sample. Germline lookup yields CDR1 MNHEY and CDR2 SMNVEV (reference sequence). With 5 bases removed from V and 2 bases from J, the gap between germline ends came to 9 bases. This CDR3 contains 13 residues. cDNA serving as the sequencing template came from extracted, reverse transcribed RNA. The data were produced by immunoSEQ multiplex PCR, yet TCRdb's version contains in-frame clones alone and is incomplete. The table includes 80,000 or so clones, 60% to 70% detected once. Findings and limits, study-wide: The presence of one nonresponder keeps the tie between baseline CD8+ expansion and response uncertain.

The chain links TRBV27 to TRBJ1-2; D is undetermined. This TCR derives from a human donor with alopecia areata. The sequences come from CD8+ T cells sorted from blood, collected at week 24, from a patient treated with tofacitinib. CDR3 sequence reads: CASSLRRNYGYTF. The CDR3 DNA reads as TGTGCCAGCAGTCTCAGGCGAAACTATGGCTACACCTTC.